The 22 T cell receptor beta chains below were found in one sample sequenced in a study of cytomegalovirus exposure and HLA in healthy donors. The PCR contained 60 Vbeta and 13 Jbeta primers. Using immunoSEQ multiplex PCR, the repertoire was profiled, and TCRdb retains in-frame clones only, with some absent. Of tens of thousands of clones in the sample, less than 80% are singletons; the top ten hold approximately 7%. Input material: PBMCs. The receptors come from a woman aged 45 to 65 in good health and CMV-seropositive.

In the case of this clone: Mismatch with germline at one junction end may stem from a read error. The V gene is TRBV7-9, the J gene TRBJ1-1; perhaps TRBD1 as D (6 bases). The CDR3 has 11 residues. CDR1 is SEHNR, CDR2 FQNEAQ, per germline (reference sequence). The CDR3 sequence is CSSSLDRSAFF. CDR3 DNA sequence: TGTTCCAGCAGCTTAGACAGGAGCGCTTTCTTT.

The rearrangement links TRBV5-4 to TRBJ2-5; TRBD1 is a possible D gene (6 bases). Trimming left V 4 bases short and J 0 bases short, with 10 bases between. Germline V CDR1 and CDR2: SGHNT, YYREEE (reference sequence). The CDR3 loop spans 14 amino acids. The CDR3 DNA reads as TGTGCCAGCAGCAGGGACAAGTACCAAGAGACCCAGTACTTC. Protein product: CASSRDKYQETQYF.

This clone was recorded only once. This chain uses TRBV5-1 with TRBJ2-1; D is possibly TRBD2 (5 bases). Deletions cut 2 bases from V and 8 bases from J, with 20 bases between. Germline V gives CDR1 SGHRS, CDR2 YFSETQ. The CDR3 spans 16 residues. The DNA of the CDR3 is TGCGCCAGCAGCTTCACGAAACGGGATTCGGCGTATGAGCAGTTCTTC. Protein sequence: CASSFTKRDSAYEQFF.

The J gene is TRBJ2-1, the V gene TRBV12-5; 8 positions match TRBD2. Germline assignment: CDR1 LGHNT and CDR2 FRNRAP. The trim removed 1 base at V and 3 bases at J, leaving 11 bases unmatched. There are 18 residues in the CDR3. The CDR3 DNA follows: TGTGCTAGTGGTTTGGCCATCTCGACTAGCGAGAACTACAATGAGCAGTTCTTC. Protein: CASGLAISTSENYNEQFF.

In DNA, the CDR3 is TGTGCAAGTCACTATTTGGGACTCCGTCCCCAAAAGACCCAGTACTTC. Its translation: CASHYLGLRPQKTQYF. The chain carries TRBV12-2 and TRBJ2-5; the table names TRBD2, a call not compared with the DNA. TRBV12-2 is listed as a pseudogene. The CDR3 is 16 amino acids.

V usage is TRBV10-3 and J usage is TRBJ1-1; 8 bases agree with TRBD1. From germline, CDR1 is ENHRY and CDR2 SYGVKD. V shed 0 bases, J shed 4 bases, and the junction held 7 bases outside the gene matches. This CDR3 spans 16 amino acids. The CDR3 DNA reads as TGTGCCATCAGTGAGTCCCGGACAGGGATGCTCACTGAAGCTTTCTTT. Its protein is CAISESRTGMLTEAFF.

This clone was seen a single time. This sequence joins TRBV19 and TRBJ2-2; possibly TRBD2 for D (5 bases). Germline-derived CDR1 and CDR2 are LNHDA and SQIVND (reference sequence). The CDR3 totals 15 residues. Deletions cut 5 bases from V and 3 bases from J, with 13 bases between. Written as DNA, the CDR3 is TGTGCCAGTAGTCCCATAACGCGGGACACCGGGGAGCTGTTTTTT. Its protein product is CASSPITRDTGELFF.

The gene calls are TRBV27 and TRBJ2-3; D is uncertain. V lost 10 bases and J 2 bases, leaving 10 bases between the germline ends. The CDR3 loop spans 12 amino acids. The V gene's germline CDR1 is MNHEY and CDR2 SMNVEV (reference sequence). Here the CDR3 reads CAIGFHTDTQYF. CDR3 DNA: TGTGCCATCGGTTTTCACACAGATACGCAGTATTTT.

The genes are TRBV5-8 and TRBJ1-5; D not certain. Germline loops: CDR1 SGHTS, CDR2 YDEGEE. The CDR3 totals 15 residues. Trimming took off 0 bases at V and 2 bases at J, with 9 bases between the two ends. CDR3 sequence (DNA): TGTGCCAGCAGCTTGGGAGCGACGGGCAATCAGCCCCAGCATTTT. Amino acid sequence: CASSLGATGNQPQHF.

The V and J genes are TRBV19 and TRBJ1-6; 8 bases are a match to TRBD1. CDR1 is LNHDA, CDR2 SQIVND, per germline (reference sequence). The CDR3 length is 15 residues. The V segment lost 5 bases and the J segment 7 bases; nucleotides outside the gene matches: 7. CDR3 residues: CASSPRGLVNSPLHF. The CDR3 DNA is TGTGCCAGTAGTCCCAGGGGGCTCGTGAATTCACCCCTCCACTTT.

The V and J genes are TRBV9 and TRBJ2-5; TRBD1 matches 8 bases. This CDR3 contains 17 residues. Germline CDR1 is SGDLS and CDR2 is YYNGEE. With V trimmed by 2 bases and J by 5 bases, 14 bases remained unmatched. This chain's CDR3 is CASSVPLSGTGYETQYF. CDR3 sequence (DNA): TGTGCCAGCAGCGTCCCCCTGTCCGGGACAGGTTATGAGACCCAGTACTTC.

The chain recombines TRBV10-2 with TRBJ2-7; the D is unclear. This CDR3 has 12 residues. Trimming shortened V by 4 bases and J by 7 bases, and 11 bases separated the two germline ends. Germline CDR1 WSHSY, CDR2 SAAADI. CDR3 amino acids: CASSGAAREQYV. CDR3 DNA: TGCGCCAGCAGTGGCGCAGCGAGGGAGCAGTACGTC.

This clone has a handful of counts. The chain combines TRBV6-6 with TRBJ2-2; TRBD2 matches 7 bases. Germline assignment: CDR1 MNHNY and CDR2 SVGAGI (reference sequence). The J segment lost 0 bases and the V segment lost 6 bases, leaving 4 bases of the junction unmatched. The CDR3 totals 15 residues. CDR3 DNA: TGTGCCAGCAGGAAGCGGGATCCGAACACCGGGGAGCTGTTTTTT. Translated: CASRKRDPNTGELFF.

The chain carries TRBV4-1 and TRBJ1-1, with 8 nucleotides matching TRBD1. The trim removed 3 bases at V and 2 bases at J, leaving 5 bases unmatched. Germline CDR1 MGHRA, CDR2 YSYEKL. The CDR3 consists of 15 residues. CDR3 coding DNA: TGCGCCAGCAGCCAGGGGACAGGTCTAAACACTGAAGCTTTCTTT. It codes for CASSQGTGLNTEAFF.

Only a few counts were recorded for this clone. The CDR3 DNA reads as TGTGCCAGCAGCTTATCAGGGGGTACTGAAGCTTTCTTT. This gives the protein CASSLSGGTEAFF. The V call is TRBV11-3, the J call TRBJ1-1, with 7 nucleotides matching TRBD1. Germline values: CDR1 SGHNT, CDR2 YENEEA. V lost 2 bases to trimming and J lost 5 bases; unmatched junction nucleotides: 2. CDR3 length: 13 amino acids.

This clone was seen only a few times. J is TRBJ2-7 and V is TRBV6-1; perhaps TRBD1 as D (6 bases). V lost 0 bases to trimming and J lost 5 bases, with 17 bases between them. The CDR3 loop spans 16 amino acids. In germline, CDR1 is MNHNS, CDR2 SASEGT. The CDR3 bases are TGTGCCAGCAGTGAAGCTTTTACTCTGGGACAAAACGAGCAGTACGTC. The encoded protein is CASSEAFTLGQNEQYV.

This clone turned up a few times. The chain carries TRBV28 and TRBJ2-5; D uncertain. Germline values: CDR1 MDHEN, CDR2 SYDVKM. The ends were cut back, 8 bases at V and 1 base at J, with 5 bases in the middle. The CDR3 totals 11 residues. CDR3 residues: CASGPQETQYF. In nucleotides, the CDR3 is TGTGCCAGCGGCCCCCAAGAGACCCAGTACTTC.

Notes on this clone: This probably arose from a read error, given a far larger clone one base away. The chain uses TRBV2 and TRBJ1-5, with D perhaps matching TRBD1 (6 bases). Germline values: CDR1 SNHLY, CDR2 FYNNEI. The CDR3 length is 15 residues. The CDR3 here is CASSLDSPKNQLQHF. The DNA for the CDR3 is TGTGCCAGCAGTCTGGACAGCCCTAAGAATCAGCTCCAGCATTTT.

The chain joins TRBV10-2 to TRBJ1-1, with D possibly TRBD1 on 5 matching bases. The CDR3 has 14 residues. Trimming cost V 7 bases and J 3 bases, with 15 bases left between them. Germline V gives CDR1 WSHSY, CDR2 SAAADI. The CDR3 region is CASKEPGLYTEAFF. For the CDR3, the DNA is TGCGCCAGCAAGGAACCGGGACTTTACACTGAAGCTTTCTTT.

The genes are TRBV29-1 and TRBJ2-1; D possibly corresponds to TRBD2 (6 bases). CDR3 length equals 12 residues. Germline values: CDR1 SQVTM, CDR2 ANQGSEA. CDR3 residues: CRGEVAANEQFF. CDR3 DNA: TGCAGGGGTGAGGTAGCGGCTAATGAGCAGTTCTTC.

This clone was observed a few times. The chain's CDR3 is CASSPRQGREQPQHF. DNA for the CDR3: TGTGCCAGCAGCCCACGTCAGGGCCGTGAACAGCCCCAGCATTTT. The chain employs TRBV5-5 and TRBJ1-5; D possibly corresponds to TRBD1 (5 bases). This CDR3 region has 15 residues. CDR1 is SGHKS and CDR2 is YYEKEE in the germline V gene (reference sequence). V lost 4 bases and J 7 bases, leaving 18 bases between the germline ends.

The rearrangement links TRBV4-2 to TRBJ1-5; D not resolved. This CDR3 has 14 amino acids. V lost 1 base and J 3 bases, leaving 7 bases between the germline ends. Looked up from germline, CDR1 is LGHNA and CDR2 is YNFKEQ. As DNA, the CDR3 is TGTGCCAGCAGCCAAGGGGCGCCCAATCAGCCCCAGCATTTT. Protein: CASSQGAPNQPQHF.